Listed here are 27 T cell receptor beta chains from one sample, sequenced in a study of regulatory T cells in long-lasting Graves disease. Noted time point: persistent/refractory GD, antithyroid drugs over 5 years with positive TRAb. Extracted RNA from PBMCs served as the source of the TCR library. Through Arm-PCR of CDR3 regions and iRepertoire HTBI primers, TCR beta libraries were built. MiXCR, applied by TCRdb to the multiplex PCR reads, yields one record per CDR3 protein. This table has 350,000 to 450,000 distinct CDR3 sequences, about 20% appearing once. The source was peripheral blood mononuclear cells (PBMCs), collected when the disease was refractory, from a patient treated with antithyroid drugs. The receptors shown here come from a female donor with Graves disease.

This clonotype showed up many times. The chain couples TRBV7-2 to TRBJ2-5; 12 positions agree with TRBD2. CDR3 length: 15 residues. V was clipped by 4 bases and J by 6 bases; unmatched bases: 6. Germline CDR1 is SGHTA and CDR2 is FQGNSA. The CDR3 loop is CASSSPTSGSKTQYF. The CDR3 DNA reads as TGTGCCAGCAGCTCCCCGACTAGCGGGAGTAAGACCCAGTACTTC.

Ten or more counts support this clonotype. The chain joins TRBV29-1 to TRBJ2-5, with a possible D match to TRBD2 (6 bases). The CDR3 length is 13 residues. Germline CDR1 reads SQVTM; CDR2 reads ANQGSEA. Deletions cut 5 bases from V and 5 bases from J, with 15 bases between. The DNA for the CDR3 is TGCAGCGTTACCGGACGGGGAGGTGAGACCCAGTACTTC. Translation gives CSVTGRGGETQYF.

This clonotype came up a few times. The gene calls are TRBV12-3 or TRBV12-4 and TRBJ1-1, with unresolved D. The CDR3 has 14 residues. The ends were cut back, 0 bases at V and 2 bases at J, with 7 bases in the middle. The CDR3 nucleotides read TGTGCCAGCAGTTTAGCAGTCAGAAACACTGAAGCTTTCTTT. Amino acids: CASSLAVRNTEAFF.

The chain's CDR3 is CASSLLGFNEQYF. For the CDR3, the DNA is TGTGCCAGCAGCCTGTTGGGATTCAACGAGCAGTACTTC. This chain links TRBV5-5 with TRBJ2-7, with D unresolved. Germline-derived CDR1 and CDR2 are SGHKS and YYEKEE (reference sequence). With 4 bases removed from V and 5 bases from J, the gap between germline ends came to 13 bases. This CDR3 is 13 amino acids long.

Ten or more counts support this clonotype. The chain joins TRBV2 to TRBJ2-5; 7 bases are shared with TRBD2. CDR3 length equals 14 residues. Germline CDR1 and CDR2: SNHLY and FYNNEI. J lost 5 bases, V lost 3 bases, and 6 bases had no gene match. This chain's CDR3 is CASSDSGTIETQYF. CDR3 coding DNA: TGTGCCAGCAGTGACTCCGGGACTATCGAGACCCAGTACTTC.

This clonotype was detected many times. CDR3 sequence: CASSHIAGPSEQYF. CDR3 coding DNA: TGTGCCAGCAGTCACATAGCGGGGCCCAGCGAGCAGTACTTC. The gene calls are TRBV11-2 and TRBJ2-7; 8 bases align to TRBD2. The CDR3 spans 14 residues. The junction had 10 bases not matched to a gene; V was cut back by 6 bases and J by 6 bases. Looked up from germline, CDR1 is SGHAT and CDR2 is FQNNGV.

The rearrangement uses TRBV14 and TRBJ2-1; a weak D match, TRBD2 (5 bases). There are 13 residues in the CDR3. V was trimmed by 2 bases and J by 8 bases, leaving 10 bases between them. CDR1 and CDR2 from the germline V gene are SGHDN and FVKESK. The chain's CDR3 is CASSQYWRDEQFF. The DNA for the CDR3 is TGTGCCAGCAGCCAATATTGGCGGGATGAGCAGTTCTTC.

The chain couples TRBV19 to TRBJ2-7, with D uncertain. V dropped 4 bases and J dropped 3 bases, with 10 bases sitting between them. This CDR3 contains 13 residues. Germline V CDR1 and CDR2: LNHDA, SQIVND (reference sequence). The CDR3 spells CASSTDAGYEQYF. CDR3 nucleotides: TGTGCCAGTAGTACGGACGCCGGCTACGAGCAGTACTTC.

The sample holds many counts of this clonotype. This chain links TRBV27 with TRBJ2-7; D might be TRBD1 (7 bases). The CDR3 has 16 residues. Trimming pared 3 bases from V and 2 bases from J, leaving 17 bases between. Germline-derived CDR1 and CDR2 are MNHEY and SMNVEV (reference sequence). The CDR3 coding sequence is TGTGCCAGCAGTTTGCGGGGACAGTCATTTACCTACGAGCAGTACTTC. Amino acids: CASSLRGQSFTYEQYF.

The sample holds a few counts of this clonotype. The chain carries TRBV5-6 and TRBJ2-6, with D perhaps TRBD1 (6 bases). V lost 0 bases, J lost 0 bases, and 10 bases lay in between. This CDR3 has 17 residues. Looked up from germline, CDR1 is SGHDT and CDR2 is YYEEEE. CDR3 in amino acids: CASSLETGASGANVLTF. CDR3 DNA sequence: TGTGCCAGCAGCTTGGAGACAGGAGCCTCTGGGGCCAACGTCCTGACTTTC.

CDR3 coding DNA: TGTGCCAGCAGCCTACTAGCGGGAGAAGCGTACGAGCAGTACTTC. Its translation: CASSLLAGEAYEQYF. The chain combines TRBV7-3 with TRBJ2-7; 11 bases are a match to TRBD2. CDR1 and CDR2 from the germline V gene are SGHTA and FQGTGA. Losses at the gene ends were 5 bases for V and 4 bases for J; bases not matched to a gene: 7. This CDR3 has 15 residues.

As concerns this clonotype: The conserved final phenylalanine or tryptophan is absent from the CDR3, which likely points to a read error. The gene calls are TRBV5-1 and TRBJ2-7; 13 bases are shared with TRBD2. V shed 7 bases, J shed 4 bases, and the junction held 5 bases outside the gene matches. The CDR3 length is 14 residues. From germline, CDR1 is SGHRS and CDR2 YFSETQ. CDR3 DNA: TGCGCCAGCGGACGGACTAGCGGGAGTTACGAGCAGTACCTC. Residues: CASGRTSGSYEQYL.

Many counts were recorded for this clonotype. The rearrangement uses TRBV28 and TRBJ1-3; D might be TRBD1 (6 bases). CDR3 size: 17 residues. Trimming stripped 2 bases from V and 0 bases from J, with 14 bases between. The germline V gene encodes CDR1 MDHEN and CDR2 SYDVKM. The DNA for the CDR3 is TGTGCCAGCAGTTTAGGGTGGGACAAGTACTCTGGAAACACCATATATTTT. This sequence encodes CASSLGWDKYSGNTIYF.

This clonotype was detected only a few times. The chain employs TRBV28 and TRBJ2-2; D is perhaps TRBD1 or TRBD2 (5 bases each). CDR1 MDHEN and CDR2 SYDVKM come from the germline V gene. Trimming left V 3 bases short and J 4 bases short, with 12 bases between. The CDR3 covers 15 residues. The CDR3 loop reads CASSFPQGATGELFF. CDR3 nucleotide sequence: TGTGCCAGCAGTTTTCCGCAGGGAGCCACCGGGGAGCTGTTTTTT.

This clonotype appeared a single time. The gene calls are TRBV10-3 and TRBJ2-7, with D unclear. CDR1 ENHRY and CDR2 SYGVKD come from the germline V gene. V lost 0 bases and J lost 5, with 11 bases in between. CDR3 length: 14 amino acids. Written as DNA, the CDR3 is TGTGCCATCAGTGAGTCGAGAGGTAACGACGAGCAGTACTTC. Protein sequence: CAISESRGNDEQYF.

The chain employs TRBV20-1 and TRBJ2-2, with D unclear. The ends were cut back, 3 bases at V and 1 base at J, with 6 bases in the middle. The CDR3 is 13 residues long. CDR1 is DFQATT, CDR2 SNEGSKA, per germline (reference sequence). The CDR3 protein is CSASLRNTGELFF. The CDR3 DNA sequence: TGCAGTGCTAGTTTACGGAACACCGGGGAGCTGTTTTTT.

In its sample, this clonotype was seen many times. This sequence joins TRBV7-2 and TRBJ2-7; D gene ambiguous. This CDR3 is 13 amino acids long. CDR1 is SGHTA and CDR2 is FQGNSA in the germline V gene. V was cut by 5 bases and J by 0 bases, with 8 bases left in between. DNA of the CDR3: TGTGCCAGCAGCCCTCAGACCTCCTACGAGCAGTACTTC. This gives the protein CASSPQTSYEQYF.

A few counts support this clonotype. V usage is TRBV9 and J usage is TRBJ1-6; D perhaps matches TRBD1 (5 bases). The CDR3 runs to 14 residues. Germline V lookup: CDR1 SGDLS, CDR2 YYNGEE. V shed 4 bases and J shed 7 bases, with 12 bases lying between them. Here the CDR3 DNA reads TGTGCCAGCAGCACTACAGGAAACAATTCACCCCTCCACTTT. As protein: CASSTTGNNSPLHF.

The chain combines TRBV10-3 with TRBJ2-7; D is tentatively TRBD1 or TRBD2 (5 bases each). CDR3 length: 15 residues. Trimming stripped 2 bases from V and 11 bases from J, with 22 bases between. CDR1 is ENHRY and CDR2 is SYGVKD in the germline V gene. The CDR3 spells CAISEASGTAPLEYF. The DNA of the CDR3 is TGTGCCATCAGTGAGGCCTCCGGGACGGCCCCTTTGGAGTACTTC.

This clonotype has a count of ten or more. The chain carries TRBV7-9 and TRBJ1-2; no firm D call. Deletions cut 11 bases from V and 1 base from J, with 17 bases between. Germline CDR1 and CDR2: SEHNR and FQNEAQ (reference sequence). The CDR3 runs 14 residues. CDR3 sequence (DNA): TGTGCCTCCGGAGAGGAGCGGCGTAACTATGGCTACACCTTC. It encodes CASGEERRNYGYTF.

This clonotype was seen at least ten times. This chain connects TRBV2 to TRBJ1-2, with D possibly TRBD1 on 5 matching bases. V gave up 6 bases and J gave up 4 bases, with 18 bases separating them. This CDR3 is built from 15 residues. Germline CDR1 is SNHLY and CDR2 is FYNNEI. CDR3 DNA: TGTGCCAGCAGGACACTCACCGCGGGGGGCTATGGCTACACCTTC. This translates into CASRTLTAGGYGYTF. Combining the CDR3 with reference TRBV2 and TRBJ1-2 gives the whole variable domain EPEVTQTPSHQVTQMGQEVILRCVPISNHLYFYWYRQILGQKVEFLVSFYNNEISEKSEIFDDQFSVERPDGSNFTLKIRSTKLEDSAMYFCASRTLTAGGYGYTFGSGTRLTVV.

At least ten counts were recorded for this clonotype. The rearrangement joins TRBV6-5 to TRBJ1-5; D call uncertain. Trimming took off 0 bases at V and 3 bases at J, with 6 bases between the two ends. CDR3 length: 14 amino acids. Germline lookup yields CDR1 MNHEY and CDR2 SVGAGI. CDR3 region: CASSYSSANQPQHF. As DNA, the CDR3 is TGTGCCAGCAGTTACTCGTCGGCCAATCAGCCCCAGCATTTT.

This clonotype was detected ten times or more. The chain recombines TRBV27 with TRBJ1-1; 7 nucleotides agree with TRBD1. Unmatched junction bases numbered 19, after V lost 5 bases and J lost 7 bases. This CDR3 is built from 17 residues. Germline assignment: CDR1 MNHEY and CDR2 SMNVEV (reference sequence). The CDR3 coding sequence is TGTGCCAGCAGTCATTTCCCCACCAGGGGGGGTAAGGATGAAGCTTTCTTT. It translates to CASSHFPTRGGKDEAFF.

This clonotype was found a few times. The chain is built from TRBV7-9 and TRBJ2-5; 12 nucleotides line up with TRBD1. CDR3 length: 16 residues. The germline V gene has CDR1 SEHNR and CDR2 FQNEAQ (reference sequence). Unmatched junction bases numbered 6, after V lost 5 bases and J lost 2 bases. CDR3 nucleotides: TGTGCCAGCAGCCACGGGACAGGGGGCCTACAAGAGACCCAGTACTTC. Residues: CASSHGTGGLQETQYF. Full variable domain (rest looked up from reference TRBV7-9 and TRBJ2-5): DTGVSQNPRHKITKRGQNVTFRCDPISEHNRLYWYRQTLGQGPEFLTYFQNEAQLEKSRLLSDRFSAERPKGSFSTLEIQRTEQGDSAMYLCASSHGTGGLQETQYFGPGTRLLVL.

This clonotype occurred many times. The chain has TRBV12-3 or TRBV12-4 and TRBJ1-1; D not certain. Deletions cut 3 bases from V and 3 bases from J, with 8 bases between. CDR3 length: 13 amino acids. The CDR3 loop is CASSFLRDTEAFF. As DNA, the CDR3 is TGTGCCAGCAGTTTTCTAAGGGACACTGAAGCTTTCTTT.

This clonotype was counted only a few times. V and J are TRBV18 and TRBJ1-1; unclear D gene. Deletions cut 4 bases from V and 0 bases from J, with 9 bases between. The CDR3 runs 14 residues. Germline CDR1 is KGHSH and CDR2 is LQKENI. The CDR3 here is CASSLDAMNTEAFF. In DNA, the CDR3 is TGTGCCAGCTCACTGGACGCTATGAACACTGAAGCTTTCTTT.

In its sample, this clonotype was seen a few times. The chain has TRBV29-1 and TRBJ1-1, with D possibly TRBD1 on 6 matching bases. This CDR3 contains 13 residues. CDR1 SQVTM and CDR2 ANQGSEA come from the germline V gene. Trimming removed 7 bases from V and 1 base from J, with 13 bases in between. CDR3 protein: CSGGGQGNTEAFF. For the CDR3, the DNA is TGCAGCGGGGGGGGGCAGGGGAACACTGAAGCTTTCTTT.